This TCR beta chain was obtained from a study of patients and donors after allogeneic stem cell transplantation. Trimming took 7 bases from V and 2 from J, leaving 14 bases between them. The CDR3 extends over 13 amino acids. Germline values: CDR1 SQVTM, CDR2 ANQGSEA. A single record per CDR3 protein comes from TCRdb applying MiXCR to the RT-PCR reads. The table includes 150,000 to 200,000 distinct CDR3 sequences, about a quarter detected once. Sequencing was done on a sample of blood, either unsorted or a sorted T cell fraction (not recorded which). The rearrangement uses TRBV29-1 and TRBJ2-5; a weak D match, TRBD1 (6 bases). This TCR was recovered from a human donor who was either an allogeneic HSCT recipient or a stem cell or donor lymphocyte infusion donor (not recorded which). It is not recorded whose cells these are; they may come from a transplant donor. The CDR3 DNA follows: TGCAGCGCTGACTTAGACAGGCAAGAGACCCAGTACTTC. Amino acid sequence: CSADLDRQETQYF. Filled out from reference TRBV29-1 and TRBJ2-5, the complete variable domain reads SAVISQKPSRDICQRGTSLTIQCQVDSQVTMMFWYRQQPGQSLTLIATANQGSEATYESGFVIDKFPISRPNLTFSTLTVSNMSPEDSSIYLCSADLDRQETQYFGPGTRLLVL.